This T cell receptor (beta chain) was retrieved from a study of T cells in Graves' hyperthyroidism and ophthalmopathy. The investigators amplified TCR beta CDR3 regions from RNA transcripts. Using the HTBI primer set, a first-round RT-PCR was run on the TCR CDR3. TCRdb recomputed calls from the multiplex PCR reads with MiXCR, one row per CDR3 protein. The data hold hundreds of thousands of distinct CDR3 sequences, with roughly 15% observed a single time. The CDR3 contains 15 residues. The V end lost 6 bases, the J end lost 4 bases, and 19 bases lay between the germline ends. CDR1 and CDR2 (germline): MNHEY, SVGEGT.

The sequenced sample was blood. The TCR was taken from a middle-aged woman with Graves' ophthalmopathy. The rearrangement uses TRBV6-2 or TRBV6-3 and TRBJ2-7; D remains unclear. This CDR3 reads CASRDRWVSKYEQYF. The CDR3 bases are TGTGCCAGCAGGGACCGTTGGGTATCAAAGTACGAGCAGTACTTC.